The clone carrying this T cell receptor (beta chain) was seen a handful of times. Antigen specificity is unknown. Germline CDR1 and CDR2: MNHNS and SASEGT. This CDR3 comprises 11 residues. Trimming cost V 8 bases and J 7 bases, with 11 bases left between them. This sample is drawn from a study of regulatory T cells. General study points: Regulatory T cells showed the strongest V-J pair restriction and V/J gene skewing among patient repertoires. Hydrophobic residues at CDR3 positions 6 and 7 were enriched in conventional CD4+ T cells of CD3G-deficient patients.

Amplification used 52 TRBV primers and 13 TRBJ primers. Sequenced by immunoSEQ multiplex PCR; TCRdb stores in-frame clones only, minus some. In the table there are about 15,000 clones, around 84% of which are singletons. Source material: conventional CD4+ T cells sorted from blood. This clonotype originated in a young adult with CD3G deficiency. The V gene is TRBV6-1, the J gene TRBJ1-2, with D perhaps TRBD1 (5 bases). Written as DNA, the CDR3 is TGTGCCAGCCAACTCGGGGGTGGCTACACCTTC. It codes for CASQLGGGYTF.